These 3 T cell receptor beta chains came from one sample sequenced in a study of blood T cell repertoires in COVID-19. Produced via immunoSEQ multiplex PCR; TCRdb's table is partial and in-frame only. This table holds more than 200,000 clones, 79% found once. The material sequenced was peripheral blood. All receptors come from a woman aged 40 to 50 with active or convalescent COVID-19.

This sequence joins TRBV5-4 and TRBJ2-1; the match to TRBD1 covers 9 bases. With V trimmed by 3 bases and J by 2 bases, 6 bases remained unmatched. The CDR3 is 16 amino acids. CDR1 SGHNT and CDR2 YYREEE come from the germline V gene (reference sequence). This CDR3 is CASSSDGQGTYNEQFF. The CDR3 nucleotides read TGTGCCAGCAGCTCAGACGGACAGGGGACCTACAATGAGCAGTTCTTC. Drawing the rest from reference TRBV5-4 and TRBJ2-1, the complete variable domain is ETGVTQSPTHLIKTRGQQVTLRCSSQSGHNTVSWYQQALGQGPQFIFQYYREEENGRGNFPPRFSGLQFPNYSSELNVNALELDDSALYLCASSSDGQGTYNEQFFGPGTRLTVL.

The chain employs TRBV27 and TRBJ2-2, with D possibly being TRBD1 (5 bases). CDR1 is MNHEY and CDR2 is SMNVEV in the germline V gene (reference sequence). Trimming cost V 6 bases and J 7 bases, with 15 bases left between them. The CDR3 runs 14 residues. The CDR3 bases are TGTGCCAGCAGCCTGGGCTGGACAAACGGGGAGCTGTTTTTT. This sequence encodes CASSLGWTNGELFF.

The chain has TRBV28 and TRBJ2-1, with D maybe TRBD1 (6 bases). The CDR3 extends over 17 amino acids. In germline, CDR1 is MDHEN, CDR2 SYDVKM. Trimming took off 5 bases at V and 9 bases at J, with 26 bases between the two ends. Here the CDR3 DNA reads TGTGCCAGCAGTCCCCGAGGGTACAGGGCGATGGTCGCTGAGCAGTTCTTC. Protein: CASSPRGYRAMVAEQFF.